This T cell receptor beta chain originates from a study of breast tumors, draining lymph nodes, adjacent tissues. This clonotype was recorded many times. Antigen unknown. Trimming took off 2 bases at V and 1 base at J, with 8 bases between the two ends. Germline assignment: CDR1 MNHEY and CDR2 SMNVEV (reference sequence). The CDR3 runs to 15 residues. Notes on the study in general: That most tumor T cells come from lymph nodes remained unproven. Findings are consistent with lymph node origin and intratumoral expansion of most tumor T cells.

In TCRdb, the multiplex PCR reads were re-called with MiXCR into one record per CDR3 protein. Among around 130,000 distinct CDR3 sequences listed, 15% to 20% were seen once. The lymph nodes were axillary draining lymph nodes from breast cancer patients. Sequenced input: axillary lymph node tissue. This receptor was identified in a female donor with breast cancer. Some clones in this sample may be carry-over from other donors' samples. This rearrangement joins TRBV27 to TRBJ1-4, with a possible D match to TRBD1 (5 bases). The CDR3 nucleotides read TGTGCCAGCAGTTTAAATCAGGGAACTAATGAAAAACTGTTTTTT. It yields the protein CASSLNQGTNEKLFF.